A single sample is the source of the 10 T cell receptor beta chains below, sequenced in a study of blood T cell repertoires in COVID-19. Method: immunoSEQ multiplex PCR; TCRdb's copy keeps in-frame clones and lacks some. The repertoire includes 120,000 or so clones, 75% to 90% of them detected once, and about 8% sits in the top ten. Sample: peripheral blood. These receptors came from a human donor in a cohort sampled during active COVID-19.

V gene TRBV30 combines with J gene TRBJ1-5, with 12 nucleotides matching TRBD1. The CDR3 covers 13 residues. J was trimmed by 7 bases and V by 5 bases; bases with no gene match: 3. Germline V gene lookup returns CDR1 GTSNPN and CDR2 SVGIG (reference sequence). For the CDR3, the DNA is TGTGCCTGGGGGACAGGGGGCCGACAGCCCCAGCATTTT. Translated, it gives CAWGTGGRQPQHF.

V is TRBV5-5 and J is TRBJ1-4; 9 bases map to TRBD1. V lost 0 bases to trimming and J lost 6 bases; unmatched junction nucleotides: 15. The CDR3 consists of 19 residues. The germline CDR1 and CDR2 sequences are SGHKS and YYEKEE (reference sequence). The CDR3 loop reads CASSLAPIITGGAYEKLFF. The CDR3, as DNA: TGTGCCAGCAGCTTGGCCCCTATAATTACAGGGGGCGCTTATGAAAAACTGTTTTTT.

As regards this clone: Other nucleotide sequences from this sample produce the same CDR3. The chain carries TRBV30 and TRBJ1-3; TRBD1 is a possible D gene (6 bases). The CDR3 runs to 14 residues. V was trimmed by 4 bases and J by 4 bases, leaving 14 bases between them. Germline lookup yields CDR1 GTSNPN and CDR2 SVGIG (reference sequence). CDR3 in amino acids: CAWTPGGGGNTIYF. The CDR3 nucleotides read TGTGCCTGGACCCCTGGCGGGGGCGGAAACACCATATATTTT. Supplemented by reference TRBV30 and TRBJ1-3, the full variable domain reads SQTIHQWPATLVQPVGSPLSLECTVEGTSNPNLYWYRQAAGRGLQLLFYSVGIGQISSEVPQNLSASRPQDRQFILSSKKLLLSDSGFYLCAWTPGGGGNTIYFGEGSWLTVV.

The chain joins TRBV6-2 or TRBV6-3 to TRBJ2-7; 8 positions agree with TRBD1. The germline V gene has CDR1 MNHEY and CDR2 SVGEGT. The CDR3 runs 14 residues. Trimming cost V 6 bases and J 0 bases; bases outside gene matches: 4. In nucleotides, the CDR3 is TGTGCCAGCAGCGACAGGGGACACTCCTACGAGCAGTACTTC. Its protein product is CASSDRGHSYEQYF.

CDR3 in amino acids: CASSPERRTNTGELFF. DNA of the CDR3: TGTGCCAGCAGCCCGGAGCGGCGGACGAACACCGGGGAGCTGTTTTTT. V gene TRBV3-1 (or the pseudogene TRBV3-2) combines with J gene TRBJ2-2, with a possible D match to TRBD2 (5 bases). Per the germline V gene, CDR1 is LGHDT and CDR2 is YNNKEL (reference sequence). The V end lost 4 bases, the J end lost 0 bases, and 12 bases lay between the germline ends. This CDR3 is 16 amino acids long.

CDR3 region: CAWRGGAKDEQYF. CDR3 nucleotide sequence: TGTGCCTGGAGGGGGGGGGCAAAAGACGAGCAGTACTTC. The chain recombines TRBV30 with TRBJ2-7; TRBD2 might be the D (7 bases). The CDR3 loop spans 13 amino acids. CDR1 is GTSNPN and CDR2 is SVGIG in the germline V gene (reference sequence). V shed 3 bases and J shed 5 bases, with 14 bases lying between them. The whole variable domain, filled in from reference TRBV30 and TRBJ2-7, reads SQTIHQWPATLVQPVGSPLSLECTVEGTSNPNLYWYRQAAGRGLQLLFYSVGIGQISSEVPQNLSASRPQDRQFILSSKKLLLSDSGFYLCAWRGGAKDEQYFGPGTRLTVT.

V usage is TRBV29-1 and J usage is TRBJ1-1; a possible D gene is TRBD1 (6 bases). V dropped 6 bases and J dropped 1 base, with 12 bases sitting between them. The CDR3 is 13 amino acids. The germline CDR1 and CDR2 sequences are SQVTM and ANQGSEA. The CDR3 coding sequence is TGCAGCGTCGCAGGACAGCCGAACACTGAAGCTTTCTTT. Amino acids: CSVAGQPNTEAFF.

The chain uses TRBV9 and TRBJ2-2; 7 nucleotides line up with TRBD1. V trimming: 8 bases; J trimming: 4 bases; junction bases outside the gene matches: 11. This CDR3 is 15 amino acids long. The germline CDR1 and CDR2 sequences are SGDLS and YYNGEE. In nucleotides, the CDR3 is TGTGCCAGTAACACAGGGGACCCGAGCACCGGGGAGCTGTTTTTT. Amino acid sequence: CASNTGDPSTGELFF.

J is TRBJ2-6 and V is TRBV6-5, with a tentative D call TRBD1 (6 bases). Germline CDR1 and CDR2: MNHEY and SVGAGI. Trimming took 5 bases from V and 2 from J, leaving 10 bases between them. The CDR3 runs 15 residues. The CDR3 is CASSPYRAGANVLTF. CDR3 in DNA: TGTGCCAGCAGTCCTTACAGGGCTGGGGCCAACGTCCTGACTTTC.

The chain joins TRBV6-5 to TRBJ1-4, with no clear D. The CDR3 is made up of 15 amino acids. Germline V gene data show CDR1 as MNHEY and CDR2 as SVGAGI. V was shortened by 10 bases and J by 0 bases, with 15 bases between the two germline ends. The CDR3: CATRGGFATNEKLFF. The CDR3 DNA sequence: TGTGCCACCCGGGGAGGGTTTGCAACTAATGAAAAACTGTTTTTT.